Detailed here is one TCR beta chain. What it binds is not known. Germline V CDR1 and CDR2: SGHTA, FQGNSA. This CDR3 is built from 18 residues. The germline V and J ends were trimmed by 3 bases and 0 bases, with 17 bases remaining between them. The data were obtained in a study of T cells after posttransplantation cyclophosphamide. Assay used: immunoSEQ multiplex PCR; TCRdb lists only in-frame clones, some missing. The sample consists of some 49,000 clones, roughly nine tenths of them appearing once. Peripheral blood was collected from the related graft donor on the marrow donation day. General study findings and limits: Later blood repertoires were often dominated by clones from the donor CD8+ memory compartment. After PTCy, TRB diversity resembled that of CNI/methotrexate controls.

This TCR was recovered from a woman aged 45-65 years in good health and a related stem cell transplant donor. Sequenced material: PBMCs. The chain joins TRBV7-2 to TRBJ2-2; maybe TRBD1 (6 bases). The CDR3: CASSFSTGPNTNTGELFF. CDR3 in DNA: TGTGCCAGCAGCTTTTCGACAGGACCTAACACGAACACCGGGGAGCTGTTTTTT.